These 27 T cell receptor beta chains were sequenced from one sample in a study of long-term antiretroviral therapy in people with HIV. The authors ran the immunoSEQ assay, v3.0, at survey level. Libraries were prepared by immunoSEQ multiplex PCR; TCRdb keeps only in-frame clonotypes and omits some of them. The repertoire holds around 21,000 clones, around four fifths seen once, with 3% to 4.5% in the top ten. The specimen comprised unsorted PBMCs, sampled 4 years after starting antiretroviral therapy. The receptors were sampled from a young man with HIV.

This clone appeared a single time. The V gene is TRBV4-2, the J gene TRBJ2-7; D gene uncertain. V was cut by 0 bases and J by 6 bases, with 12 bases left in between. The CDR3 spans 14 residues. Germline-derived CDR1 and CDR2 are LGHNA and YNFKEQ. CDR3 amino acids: CASSQERKVLEQYF. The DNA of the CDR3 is TGTGCCAGCAGCCAAGAACGCAAGGTACTCGAGCAGTACTTC.

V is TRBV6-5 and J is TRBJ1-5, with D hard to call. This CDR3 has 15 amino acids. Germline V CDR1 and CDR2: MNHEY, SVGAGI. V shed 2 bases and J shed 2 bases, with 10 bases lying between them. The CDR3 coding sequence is TGTGCCAGCAGTTACGGGCTCGGAGGCAATCAGCCCCAGCATTTT. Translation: CASSYGLGGNQPQHF.

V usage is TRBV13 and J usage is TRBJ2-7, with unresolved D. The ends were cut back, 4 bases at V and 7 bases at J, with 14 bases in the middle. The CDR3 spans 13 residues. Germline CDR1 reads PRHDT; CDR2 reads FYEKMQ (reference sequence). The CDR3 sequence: CASSSLYVGEQYF. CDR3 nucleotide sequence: TGTGCCAGCAGCTCTCTTTATGTGGGGGAGCAGTACTTC.

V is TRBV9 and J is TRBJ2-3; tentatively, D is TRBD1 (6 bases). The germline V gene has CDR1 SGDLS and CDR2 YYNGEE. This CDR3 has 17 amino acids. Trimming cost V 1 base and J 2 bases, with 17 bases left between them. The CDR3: CASSVSRQETITDTQYF. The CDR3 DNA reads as TGTGCCAGCAGCGTATCCCGACAGGAGACAATCACAGATACGCAGTATTTT.

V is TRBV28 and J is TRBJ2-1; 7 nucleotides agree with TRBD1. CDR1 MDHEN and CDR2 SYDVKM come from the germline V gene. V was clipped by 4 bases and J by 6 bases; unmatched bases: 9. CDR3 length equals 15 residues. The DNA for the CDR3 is TGTGCCAGCAGTTCCTACGGACAGGCGGGCAATGAGCAGTTCTTC. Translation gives CASSSYGQAGNEQFF.

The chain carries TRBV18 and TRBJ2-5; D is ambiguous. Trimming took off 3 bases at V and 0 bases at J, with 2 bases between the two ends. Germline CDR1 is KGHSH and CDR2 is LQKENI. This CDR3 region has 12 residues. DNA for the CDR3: TGTGCCAGCTCACCCAACCAAGAGACCCAGTACTTC. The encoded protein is CASSPNQETQYF.

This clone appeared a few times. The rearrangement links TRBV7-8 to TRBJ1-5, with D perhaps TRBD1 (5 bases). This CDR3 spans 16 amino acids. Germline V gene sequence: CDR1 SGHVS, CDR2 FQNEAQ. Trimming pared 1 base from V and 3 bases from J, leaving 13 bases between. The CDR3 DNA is TGTGCCAGCAGCTTAGAGACAGCCGATTACAATCAGCCCCAGCATTTT. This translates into CASSLETADYNQPQHF.

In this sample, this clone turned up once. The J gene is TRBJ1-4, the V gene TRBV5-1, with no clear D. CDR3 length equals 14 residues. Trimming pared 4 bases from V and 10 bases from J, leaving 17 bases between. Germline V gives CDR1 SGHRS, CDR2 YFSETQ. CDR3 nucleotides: TGCGCCAGCAGCCAACGGATAGACACCTTAAAACTGTTTTTT. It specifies CASSQRIDTLKLFF.

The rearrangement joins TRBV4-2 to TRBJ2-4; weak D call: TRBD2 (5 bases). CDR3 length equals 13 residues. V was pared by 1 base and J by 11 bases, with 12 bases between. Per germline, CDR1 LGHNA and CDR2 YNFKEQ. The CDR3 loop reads CASSQGGGLVQYF. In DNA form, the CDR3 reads TGTGCCAGCAGCCAAGGAGGAGGATTGGTTCAGTACTTC.

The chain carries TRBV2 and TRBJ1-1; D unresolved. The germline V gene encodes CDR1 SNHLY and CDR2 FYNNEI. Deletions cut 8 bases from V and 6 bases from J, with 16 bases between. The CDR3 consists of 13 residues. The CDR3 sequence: CASGWTLDAEAFF. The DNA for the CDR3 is TGTGCCAGCGGCTGGACCTTAGACGCTGAAGCTTTCTTT.

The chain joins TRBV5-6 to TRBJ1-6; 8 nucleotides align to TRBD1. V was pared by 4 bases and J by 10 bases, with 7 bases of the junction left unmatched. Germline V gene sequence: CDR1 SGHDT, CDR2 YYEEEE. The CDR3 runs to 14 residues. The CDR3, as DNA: TGTGCCAGCAGCCCGACAGGGGTTCGCTCACCCCTCCACTTT. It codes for CASSPTGVRSPLHF.

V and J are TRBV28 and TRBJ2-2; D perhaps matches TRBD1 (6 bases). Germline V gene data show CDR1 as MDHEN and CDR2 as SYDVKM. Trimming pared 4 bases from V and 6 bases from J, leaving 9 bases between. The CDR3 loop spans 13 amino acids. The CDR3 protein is CASSSQGSGELFF. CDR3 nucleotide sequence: TGTGCCAGCAGTTCACAGGGATCCGGGGAGCTGTTTTTT.

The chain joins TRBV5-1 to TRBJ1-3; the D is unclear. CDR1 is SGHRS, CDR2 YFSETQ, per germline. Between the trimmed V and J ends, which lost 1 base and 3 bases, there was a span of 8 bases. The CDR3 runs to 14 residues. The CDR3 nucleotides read TGCGCCAGCAGCTTGCGAGGTAGTGGAAACACCATATATTTT. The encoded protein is CASSLRGSGNTIYF.

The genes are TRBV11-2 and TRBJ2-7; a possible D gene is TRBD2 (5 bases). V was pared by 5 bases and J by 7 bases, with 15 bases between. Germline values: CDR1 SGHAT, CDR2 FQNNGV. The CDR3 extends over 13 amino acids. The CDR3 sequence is CASSPRAGGEQYF. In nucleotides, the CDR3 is TGTGCCAGCAGCCCCCGGGCAGGCGGGGAGCAGTACTTC. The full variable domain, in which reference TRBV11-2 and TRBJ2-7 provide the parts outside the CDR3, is EAGVAQSPRYKIIEKRQSVAFWCNPISGHATLYWYQQILGQGPKLLIQFQNNGVVDDSQLPKDRFSAERLKGVDSTLKIQPAKLEDSAVYLCASSPRAGGEQYFGPGTRLTVT.

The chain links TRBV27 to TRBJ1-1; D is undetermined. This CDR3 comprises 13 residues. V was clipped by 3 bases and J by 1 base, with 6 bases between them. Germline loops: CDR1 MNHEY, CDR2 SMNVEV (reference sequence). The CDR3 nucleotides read TGTGCCAGCAGTTTGGGCACGAACACTGAAGCTTTCTTT. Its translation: CASSLGTNTEAFF.

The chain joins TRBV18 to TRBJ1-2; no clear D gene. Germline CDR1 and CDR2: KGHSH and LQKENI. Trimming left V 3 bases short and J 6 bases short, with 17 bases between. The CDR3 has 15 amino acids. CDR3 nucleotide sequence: TGTGCCAGCTCACCCCCCGGGAGGCTGAAGGATGGCTACACCTTC. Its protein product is CASSPPGRLKDGYTF.

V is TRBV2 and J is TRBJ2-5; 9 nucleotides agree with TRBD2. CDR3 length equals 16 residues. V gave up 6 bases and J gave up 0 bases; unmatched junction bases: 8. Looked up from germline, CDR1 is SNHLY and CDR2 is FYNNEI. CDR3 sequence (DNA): TGTGCCAGCAGGCTGGGGACTAGCATAAACCAAGAGACCCAGTACTTC. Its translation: CASRLGTSINQETQYF.

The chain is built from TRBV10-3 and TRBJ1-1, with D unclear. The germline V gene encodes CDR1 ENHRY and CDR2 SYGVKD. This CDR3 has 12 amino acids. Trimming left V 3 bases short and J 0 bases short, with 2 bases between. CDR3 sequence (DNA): TGTGCCATCAGTGAAATGAACACTGAAGCTTTCTTT. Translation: CAISEMNTEAFF.

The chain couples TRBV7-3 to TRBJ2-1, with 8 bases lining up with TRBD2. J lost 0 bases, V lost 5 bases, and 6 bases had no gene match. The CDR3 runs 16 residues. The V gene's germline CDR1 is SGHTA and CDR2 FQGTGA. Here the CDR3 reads CASSPGGGSSYNEQFF. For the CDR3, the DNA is TGTGCCAGCAGCCCCGGCGGGGGGAGCTCCTACAATGAGCAGTTCTTC. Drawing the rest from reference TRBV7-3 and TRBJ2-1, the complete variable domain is GAGVSQTPSNKVTEKGKYVELRCDPISGHTALYWYRQSLGQGPEFLIYFQGTGAADDSGLPNDRFFAVRPEGSVSTLKIQRTERGDSAVYLCASSPGGGSSYNEQFFGPGTRLTVL.

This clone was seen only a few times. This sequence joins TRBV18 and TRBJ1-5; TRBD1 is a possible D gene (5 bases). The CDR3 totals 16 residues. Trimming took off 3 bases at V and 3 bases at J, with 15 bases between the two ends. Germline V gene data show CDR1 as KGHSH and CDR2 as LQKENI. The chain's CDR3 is CASSPQGVGNNQPQHF. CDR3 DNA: TGTGCCAGCTCACCTCAAGGGGTAGGTAACAATCAGCCCCAGCATTTT.

CDR3 region: CASSSQGWSPLHF. CDR3 in DNA: TGTGCCAGCAGTTCTCAGGGGTGGTCACCCCTCCACTTT. This chain joins TRBV6-5 and TRBJ1-6; possible D gene TRBD1, 6 bases. Germline-derived CDR1 and CDR2 are MNHEY and SVGAGI. The CDR3 is 13 residues long. Trimming shortened V by 4 bases and J by 10 bases, and 11 bases separated the two germline ends.

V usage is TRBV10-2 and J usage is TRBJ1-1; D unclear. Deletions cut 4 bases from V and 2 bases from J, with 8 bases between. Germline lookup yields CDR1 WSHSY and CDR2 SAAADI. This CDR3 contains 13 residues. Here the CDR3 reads CASSGVLNTEAFF. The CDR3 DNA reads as TGCGCCAGCAGTGGGGTACTAAACACTGAAGCTTTCTTT.

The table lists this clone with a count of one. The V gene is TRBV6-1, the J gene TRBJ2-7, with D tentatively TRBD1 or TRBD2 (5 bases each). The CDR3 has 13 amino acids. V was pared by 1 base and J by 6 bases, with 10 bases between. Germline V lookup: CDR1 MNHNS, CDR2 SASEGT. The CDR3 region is CASSEVGRAEQYV. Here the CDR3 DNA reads TGTGCCAGCAGTGAAGTGGGGCGGGCCGAGCAGTACGTC.

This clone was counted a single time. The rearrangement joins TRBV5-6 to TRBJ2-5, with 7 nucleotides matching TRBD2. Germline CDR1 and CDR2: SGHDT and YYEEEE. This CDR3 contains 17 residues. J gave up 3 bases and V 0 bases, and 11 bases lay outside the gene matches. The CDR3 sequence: CASSLAASSGLEETQYF. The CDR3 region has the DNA TGTGCCAGCAGCTTGGCCGCTTCTAGCGGCTTAGAAGAGACCCAGTACTTC.

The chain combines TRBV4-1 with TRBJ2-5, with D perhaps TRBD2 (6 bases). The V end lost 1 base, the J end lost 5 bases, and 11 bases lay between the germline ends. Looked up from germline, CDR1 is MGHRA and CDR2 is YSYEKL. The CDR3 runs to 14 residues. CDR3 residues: CASSQVQAGETQYF. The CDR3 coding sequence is TGCGCCAGCAGCCAAGTGCAGGCGGGGGAGACCCAGTACTTC.

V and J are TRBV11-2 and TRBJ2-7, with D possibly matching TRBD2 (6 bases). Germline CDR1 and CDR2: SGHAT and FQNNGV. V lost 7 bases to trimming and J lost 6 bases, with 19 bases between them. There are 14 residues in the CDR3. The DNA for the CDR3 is TGTGCCAGCACCCAGGCTGGGGGGAATCTCGAGCAGTACTTC. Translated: CASTQAGGNLEQYF. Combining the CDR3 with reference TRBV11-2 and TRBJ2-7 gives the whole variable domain EAGVAQSPRYKIIEKRQSVAFWCNPISGHATLYWYQQILGQGPKLLIQFQNNGVVDDSQLPKDRFSAERLKGVDSTLKIQPAKLEDSAVYLCASTQAGGNLEQYFGPGTRLTVT.

The CDR3 nucleotides read TGTGCCAGCAGCCTATCATCACAAGGGGGACAGCCCCAGCATTTT. Protein sequence: CASSLSSQGGQPQHF. The V call is TRBV7-8, the J call TRBJ1-5; a weak D match, TRBD1 (6 bases). The germline V and J ends were trimmed by 5 bases and 7 bases, with 18 bases remaining between them. The CDR3 sequence is 15 residues long. Per germline, CDR1 SGHVS and CDR2 FQNEAQ.